The clone carrying this T cell receptor (beta chain) was detected many times. Amplification of TCR beta CDR3 regions used RNA transcripts. First-round RT-PCR employed HTBI primers, with a second-round multiplex PCR after it. TCRdb passed the multiplex PCR reads through MiXCR, listing each CDR3 protein once. The table lists about 410,000 distinct CDR3 sequences, about 16% of them singletons. This sample was taken from a study of Graves' ophthalmopathy and Graves' hyperthyroidism. The CDR3 consists of 12 residues. Germline CDR1 is DFQATT and CDR2 is SNEGSKA (reference sequence). Trimming removed 0 bases from V and 7 bases from J, with 9 bases in between.

The clonotype comes from a woman aged 18-30 years with Graves' ophthalmopathy. Material: peripheral blood. The V gene is TRBV20-1, the J gene TRBJ1-1; D is undetermined. The CDR3 loop reads CSAREPTSEAFF. The CDR3 DNA reads as TGCAGTGCTAGAGAGCCGACAAGTGAAGCTTTCTTT.